The 9 T cell receptor beta chains presented below share a single source sample, sequenced in a study of tumor and adjacent non-tumor tissue in lung cancer. Three rounds of nested PCR, following a modified ARM-PCR protocol, produced the TCRbeta library. TCRdb used MiXCR to reprocess the multiplex PCR reads, holding one entry per CDR3 protein. The sample has about 67,000 distinct CDR3 sequences; around 82% are singletons. RNA was extracted from bulk tissue without any cell sorting. The normal lung tissue was taken more than 3 cm from the tumor edge. Sequencing was done on a sample of distant non-tumor lung tissue. The origin of the receptors is a man in his 60s with non-small cell lung cancer.

As for this clonotype: Its ends do not fully match the called genes, so a read error is possible. The chain is built from TRBV19 and TRBJ1-5, with 7 bases aligning to TRBD1. Germline V gene data show CDR1 as LNHDA and CDR2 as SQIVND (reference sequence). The length of the CDR3 is 15 residues. CDR3 in DNA: TGTGCCGGTAGTAGTGGGACAGCGAGCAATCAGTCCCAGCATTTT. It codes for CAGSSGTASNQSQHF.

Concerning this clonotype: One end of the junction fails to match germline, which may point to a read error. This chain joins TRBV6-5 and TRBJ2-4; D is ambiguous. Per the germline V gene, CDR1 is MNHEY and CDR2 is SVGAGI. This CDR3 has 13 residues. This CDR3 is CASCYLAKNIQYF. In DNA, the CDR3 is TGTGCCAGCTGTTACTTAGCCAAGAACATTCAGTACTTC.

Comment on this clonotype: At one boundary the junction diverges from the germline segment, which might be a read error. This chain uses TRBV6-5 with TRBJ1-2; D is unclear. The CDR3 sequence is 15 residues long. From germline, CDR1 is MNHEY and CDR2 SVGAGI. The CDR3 spells CASSSQAGIAYGYTF. For the CDR3, the DNA is TGTGCCAGTAGTTCCCAAGCCGGGATCGCCTATGGCTACACCTTC.

Of note for this clonotype: This CDR3 is missing its conserved last phenylalanine or tryptophan, likely due to a read error. The chain recombines TRBV7-8 with TRBJ1-3; D call uncertain. Germline lookup yields CDR1 SGHVS and CDR2 FQNEAQ. This CDR3 is 14 amino acids long. This chain's CDR3 is CASSLARLRNSIYY. CDR3 coding DNA: TGTGCCAGCAGCTTAGCGCGCCTTAGGAACAGCATATATTAT.

This sequence joins TRBV4-2 and TRBJ1-5; weak D call: TRBD1 (6 bases). V dropped 3 bases and J dropped 7 bases, with 16 bases sitting between them. Germline V gene lookup returns CDR1 LGHNA and CDR2 YNFKEQ. The CDR3 totals 15 residues. The CDR3 region is CASSQSGTCEQPQHF. The CDR3 nucleotides read TGTGCCAGCAGCCAGTCCGGGACATGCGAGCAGCCCCAGCATTTT.

The table lists this clonotype with a count of one. One end of the junction varies from germline; a read error may be responsible. V gene TRBV14 combines with J gene TRBJ2-5; 14 nucleotides align to TRBD2. The CDR3 has 16 residues. Germline CDR1 is SGHDN and CDR2 is FVKESK. The CDR3 loop reads CASCRWTSGRQETQHF. CDR3 DNA sequence: TGTGCCAGCTGCCGCTGGACTAGCGGGAGGCAAGAGACCCAACACTTC.

This clonotype was picked up many times. The chain couples TRBV20-1 to TRBJ1-2; 7 bases fit TRBD1. With 4 bases clipped from V and 6 bases from J, the junction kept 5 bases outside the gene matches. The CDR3 covers 12 residues. Germline CDR1 reads DFQATT; CDR2 reads SNEGSKA (reference sequence). The CDR3 sequence: CSATEDRDGYTF. CDR3 bases: TGCAGTGCTACAGAAGACAGGGATGGCTACACCTTC.

This clonotype was detected only once. One end of the junction does not line up with germline, which may come from a read error. The V call is TRBV6-1, the J call TRBJ2-1; D is ambiguous. CDR1 is MNHNS, CDR2 SASEGT, per germline. This CDR3 is 16 amino acids long. CDR3 nucleotide sequence: TGTACCAGCAGTGAGTATTCAGTAAGCTCCTACAATGAGCAGTTCTTC. Translating it yields CTSSEYSVSSYNEQFF.

As for this clonotype: Since no conserved phenylalanine or tryptophan closes the CDR3, a read error is the likely cause. This chain connects TRBV6-5 to TRBJ1-1, with D uncertain. The germline V gene has CDR1 MNHEY and CDR2 SVGAGI. The CDR3 runs 15 residues. CDR3 coding DNA: TGTACCAGCAGCCAGGTTAAGGGTTGGAACACTGAAGCTTTCCTT. Protein product: CTSSQVKGWNTEAFL.